This TCR beta chain was sequenced for a study of shared clonotypes between healthy human individuals. Concerning this clone itself: Its antigen is unknown.

The assay ran at deep level. The assay was immunoSEQ multiplex PCR, and TCRdb's table has in-frame clones only and misses some. The sample includes roughly 1 million clones, under 80% seen only once; the top ten take approximately 1.5%. V trimming: 0 bases; J trimming: 0 bases; junction bases outside the gene matches: 8. The CDR3 runs 19 residues. Germline V gives CDR1 KGHSH, CDR2 LQKENI. Regarding the study as a whole: Expectations were that clonotype sharing among donors would be affected by sequencing depth. Rarefaction showed that sequencing of sorted subsets was incomplete (despite large depth).

V usage is TRBV18 and J usage is TRBJ2-7, with 13 bases lining up with TRBD2. The sample comprised memory CD4+ T cells sorted from blood. Subset defined: CD45RA-negative fraction. The sequence was collected from a man aged 18 to 29 in good health. CDR3: CASSPPEGLAGLSSYEQYF. CDR3 bases: TGTGCCAGCTCACCACCGGAGGGACTAGCGGGACTTAGCTCCTACGAGCAGTACTTC.